The 3 T cell receptor beta chains in this list originate from one sample, sequenced in a study of identifying expanded T cells in peripheral blood. Repertoires were generated with immunoSEQ multiplex PCR, while TCRdb's copy carries only in-frame clones and drops some. Here the sample spans over 70,000 clones, around 90% being singletons. The material sequenced was blood. The source of these receptors is a person aged 18 to 75 in good health.

The V call is TRBV27, the J call TRBJ2-1; a possible D gene is TRBD1 (5 bases). From germline, CDR1 is MNHEY and CDR2 SMNVEV (reference sequence). V shed 0 bases and J shed 1 base, with 10 bases lying between them. This CDR3 is built from 16 residues. In DNA form, the CDR3 reads TGTGCCAGCAGTTTATCCAGGGCCCGATCCTACAATGAGCAGTTCTTC. Translated: CASSLSRARSYNEQFF.

V usage is TRBV7-2 and J usage is TRBJ2-3; D possibly matches TRBD1 or TRBD2 (5 bases each). There are 14 residues in the CDR3. V was clipped by 1 base and J by 5 bases, with 10 bases between them. CDR1 is SGHTA, CDR2 FQGNSA, per germline. In DNA form, the CDR3 reads TGTGCCAGCAGCTTAGGACCGGGGCAAGATACGCAGTATTTT. Its protein product is CASSLGPGQDTQYF.

V gene TRBV4-3 combines with J gene TRBJ1-4, with 8 positions matching TRBD1. Germline-derived CDR1 and CDR2 are LGHNA and YSLEER. V lost 0 bases and J lost 14; bases outside the gene matches: 17. This CDR3 comprises 17 residues. The CDR3 nucleotides read TGCGCCAGCAGCCAAGAACCCCCTGGGACAGGATCCGAGAGCCTGTTTTTT. As protein: CASSQEPPGTGSESLFF.